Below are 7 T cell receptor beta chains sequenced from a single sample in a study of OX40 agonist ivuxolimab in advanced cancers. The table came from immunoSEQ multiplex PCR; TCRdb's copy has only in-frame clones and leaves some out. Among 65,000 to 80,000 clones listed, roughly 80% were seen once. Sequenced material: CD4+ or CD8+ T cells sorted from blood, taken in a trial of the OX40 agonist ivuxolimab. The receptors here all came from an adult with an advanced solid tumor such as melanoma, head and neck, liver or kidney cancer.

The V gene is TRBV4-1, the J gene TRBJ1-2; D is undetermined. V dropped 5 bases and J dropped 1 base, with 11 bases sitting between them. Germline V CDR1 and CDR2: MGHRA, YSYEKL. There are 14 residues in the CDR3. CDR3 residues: CASSLTNLNYGYTF. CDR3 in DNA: TGCGCCAGCAGCTTAACAAATCTTAACTATGGCTACACCTTC.

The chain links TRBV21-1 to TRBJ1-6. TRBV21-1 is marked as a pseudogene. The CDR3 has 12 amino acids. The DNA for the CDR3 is TGTGCCAGCGCGACGGTGAATTCACCCCTCCACTTT. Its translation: CASATVNSPLHF.

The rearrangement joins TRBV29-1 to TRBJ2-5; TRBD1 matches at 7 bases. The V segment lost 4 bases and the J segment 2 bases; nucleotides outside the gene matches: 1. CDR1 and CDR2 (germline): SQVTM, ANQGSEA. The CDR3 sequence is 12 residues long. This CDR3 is CSVVGQQETQYF. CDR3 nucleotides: TGCAGCGTTGTGGGACAGCAAGAGACCCAGTACTTC.

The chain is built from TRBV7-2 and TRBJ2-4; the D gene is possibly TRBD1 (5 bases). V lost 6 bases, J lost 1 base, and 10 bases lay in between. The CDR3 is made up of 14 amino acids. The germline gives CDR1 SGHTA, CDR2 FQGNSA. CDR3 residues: CASSSRVAKNIQYF. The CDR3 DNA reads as TGTGCCAGCAGTTCCAGGGTCGCCAAAAACATTCAGTACTTC.

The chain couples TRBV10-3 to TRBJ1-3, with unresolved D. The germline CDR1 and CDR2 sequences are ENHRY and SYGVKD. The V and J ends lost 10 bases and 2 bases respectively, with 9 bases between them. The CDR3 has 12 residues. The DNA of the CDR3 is TGTGCCACTAAGGGTCCTGGAAACACCATATATTTT. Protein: CATKGPGNTIYF.

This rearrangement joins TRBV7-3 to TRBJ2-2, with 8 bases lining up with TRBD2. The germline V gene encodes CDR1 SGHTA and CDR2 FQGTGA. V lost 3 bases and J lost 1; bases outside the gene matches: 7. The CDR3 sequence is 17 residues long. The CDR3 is CASSLRGVRENTGELFF. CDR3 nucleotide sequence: TGTGCCAGCAGCTTGCGGGGGGTCCGGGAGAACACCGGGGAGCTGTTTTTT.

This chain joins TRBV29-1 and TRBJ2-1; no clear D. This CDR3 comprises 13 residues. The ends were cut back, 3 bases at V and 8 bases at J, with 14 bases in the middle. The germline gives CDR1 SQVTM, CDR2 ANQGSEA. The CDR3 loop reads CSVDQETLHEQFF. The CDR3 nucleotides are TGCAGCGTTGACCAAGAAACTTTACATGAGCAGTTCTTC.